This TCR beta chain was obtained from a study of blood T cell repertoires in COVID-19. The CDR3 totals 17 residues. Recruited during active infection, patients (from Seattle) were subsequently followed longitudinally. Assay: immunoSEQ multiplex PCR; the TCRdb copy retains only in-frame clones and omits some. The data contain nearly 350,000 clones, 88% of them singletons. The chain joins TRBV21-1 to TRBJ2-3; whether TRBD1, the table's D call, matches the DNA was not checked. TRBV21-1 has pseudogene status. The clonotype was recovered from a woman in her sixties or seventies with COVID-19, enrolled during active disease. The specimen was peripheral blood. CDR3 in amino acids: CASSLIGQMPYTDTQYF. CDR3 coding DNA: TGTGCCAGCAGCCTTATTGGACAGATGCCTTACACAGATACGCAGTATTTT.